These 6 T cell receptor beta chains were sequenced from one sample in a study of cytomegalovirus exposure and HLA in healthy donors. In the PCR, 60 Vbeta and 13 Jbeta primers were used. Produced via immunoSEQ multiplex PCR; TCRdb's table is partial and in-frame only. The sample holds more than 90,000 clones, more than 55% seen once. Sequences were obtained from PBMCs. The receptors derive from a boy younger than 18 in good health and CMV-seropositive.

The chain combines TRBV7-9 with TRBJ2-2, with 7 bases matching TRBD2. V lost 6 bases to trimming and J lost 8 bases; unmatched junction nucleotides: 12. The CDR3 spans 15 residues. Germline lookup yields CDR1 SEHNR and CDR2 FQNEAQ (reference sequence). Written as DNA, the CDR3 is TGTGCCAGCAGATTTACAGGCGGGAGCGAAGGGGAGCTGTTTTTT. It is translated as CASRFTGGSEGELFF. Together with reference TRBV7-9 and TRBJ2-2, the CDR3 gives the full variable domain: DTGVSQNPRHKITKRGQNVTFRCDPISEHNRLYWYRQTLGQGPEFLTYFQNEAQLEKSRLLSDRFSAERPKGSFSTLEIQRTEQGDSAMYLCASRFTGGSEGELFFGEGSRLTVL.

This rearrangement joins TRBV5-5 to TRBJ1-6, with TRBD1 as a possible D gene (6 bases). From germline, CDR1 is SGHKS and CDR2 YYEKEE (reference sequence). V dropped 7 bases and J dropped 0 bases, with 14 bases sitting between them. The CDR3 runs to 16 residues. The CDR3 is CASARGASSYNSPLHF. The CDR3 nucleotides are TGTGCCAGCGCCCGGGGGGCCAGCTCCTATAATTCACCCCTCCACTTT.

The chain is built from TRBV6-5 and TRBJ2-3; 9 nucleotides align to TRBD1. With 5 bases clipped from V and 2 bases from J, the junction kept 5 bases outside the gene matches. CDR1 is MNHEY and CDR2 is SVGAGI in the germline V gene. The CDR3 contains 15 residues. CDR3 residues: CASSPGTGFTDTQYF. Written as DNA, the CDR3 is TGTGCCAGCAGTCCCGGGACAGGGTTCACAGATACGCAGTATTTT.

The chain is built from TRBV19 and TRBJ1-5; unclear D gene. The CDR3 loop spans 20 amino acids. Germline V gives CDR1 LNHDA, CDR2 SQIVND (reference sequence). Trimming stripped 4 bases from V and 2 bases from J, with 27 bases between. CDR3 DNA: TGTGCCAGTAGTAGAGCTATCACCCCTGAGGGTCCCGAAGGCAATCAGCCCCAGCATTTT. Translation: CASSRAITPEGPEGNQPQHF. Complete variable domain (other parts from reference TRBV19 and TRBJ1-5): DGGITQSPKYLFRKEGQNVTLSCEQNLNHDAMYWYRQDPGQGLRLIYYSQIVNDFQKGDIAEGYSVSREKKESFPLTVTSAQKNPTAFYLCASSRAITPEGPEGNQPQHFGDGTRLSIL.

The chain links TRBV21-1 to TRBJ2-5; TRBD1, the D gene given by the table, was not confirmed from the DNA. TRBV21-1 is an annotated pseudogene. This CDR3 region has 14 residues. CDR3 residues: CASSKEQGEETQYF. The CDR3 DNA reads TGTGCCAGCAGCAAAGAACAGGGTGAAGAGACCCAGTACTTC.

Details on this clone: At one end, the junction sequence differs from germline, possibly due to a read error. Other DNA variants within this sample encode the same CDR3. The chain couples TRBV7-2 to TRBJ2-7, with TRBD2 matching 13 bases. Germline-derived CDR1 and CDR2 are SGHTA and FQGNSA. This CDR3 is 15 amino acids long. The CDR3 bases are TGCGCCAGCAGCTTAGTTTCTGGACTAGCGGGAGTTGCGTACTTC. Protein sequence: CASSLVSGLAGVAYF. Looking up the rest from reference TRBV7-2 and TRBJ2-7 gives the full variable domain: GAGVSQSPSNKVTEKGKDVELRCDPISGHTALYWYRQSLGQGLEFLIYFQGNSAPDKSGLPSDRFSAERTGGSVSTLTIQRTQQEDSAVYLCASSLVSGLAGVAYFGPGTRLTVT.